This T cell receptor (beta chain) was found in a study of T cells expressing NK-cell markers. Study information: Sorted CD3+CD56+NKG2C+, CD3+CD56+NKG2C- and CD3+CD56-NKG2C+ T cells supplied TCR beta repertoires. Seven of the eight sequenced donors were classified as HCMV-seropositive, and one was classified as seronegative.

To note about this clonotype: Its antigen is undetermined.

TCRdb reprocessed the 5' RACE reads and reports one entry per CDR3 protein, with no DNA. Recorded for this sample: fewer than 400,000 distinct CDR3 sequences. In germline, CDR1 is SGHRS, CDR2 YFSETQ. This CDR3 is 14 amino acids long. Study findings and constraints: The CD3+CD56-NKG2C+ fraction of a handful of donors was also led by these clonotypes.

Input material: blood T cells: a sorted CD56 or NKG2C T cell subset, CD4+ or CD8+ T cells, or bulk PBMC T cells (not recorded which). V gene TRBV5-1 combines with J gene TRBJ2-1; TCRdb's assignment of TRBD1 cannot be checked, as there is no DNA. This TCR was recovered from a man aged 18-75 years in good health. The CDR3 loop reads CASSRDRAHNEQFF.